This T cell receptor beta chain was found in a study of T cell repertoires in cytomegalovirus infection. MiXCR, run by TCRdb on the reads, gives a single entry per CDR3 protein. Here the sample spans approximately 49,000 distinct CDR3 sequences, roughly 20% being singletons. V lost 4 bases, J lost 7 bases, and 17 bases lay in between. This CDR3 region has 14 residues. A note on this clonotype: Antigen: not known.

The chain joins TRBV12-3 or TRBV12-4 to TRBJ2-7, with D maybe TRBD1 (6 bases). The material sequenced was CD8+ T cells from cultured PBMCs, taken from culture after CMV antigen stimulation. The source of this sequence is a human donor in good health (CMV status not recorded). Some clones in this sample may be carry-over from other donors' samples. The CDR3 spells CASSSSSGAGEQYF. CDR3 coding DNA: TGTGCCAGCAGTTCCTCATCAGGGGCTGGGGAGCAGTACTTC.